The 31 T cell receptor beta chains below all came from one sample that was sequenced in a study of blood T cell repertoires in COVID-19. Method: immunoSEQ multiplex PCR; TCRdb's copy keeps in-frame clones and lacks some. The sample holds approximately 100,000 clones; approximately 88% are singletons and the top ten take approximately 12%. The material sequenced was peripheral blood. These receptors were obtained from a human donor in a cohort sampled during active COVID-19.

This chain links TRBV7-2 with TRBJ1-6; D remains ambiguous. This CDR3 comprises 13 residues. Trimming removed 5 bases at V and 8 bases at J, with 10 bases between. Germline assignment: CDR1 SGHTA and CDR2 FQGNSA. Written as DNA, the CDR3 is TGTGCCAGCAGCACGCCGGACTATTCACCCCTCCACTTT. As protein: CASSTPDYSPLHF.

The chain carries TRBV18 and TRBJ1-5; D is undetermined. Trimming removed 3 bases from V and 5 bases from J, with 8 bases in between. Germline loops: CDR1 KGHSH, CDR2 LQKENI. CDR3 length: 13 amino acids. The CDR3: CASSPGEDQPQHF. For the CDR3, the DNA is TGTGCCAGCTCACCTGGTGAGGATCAGCCCCAGCATTTT.

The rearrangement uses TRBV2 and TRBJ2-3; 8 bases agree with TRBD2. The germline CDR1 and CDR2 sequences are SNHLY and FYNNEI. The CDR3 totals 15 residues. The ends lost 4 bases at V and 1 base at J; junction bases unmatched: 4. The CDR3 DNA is TGTGCCAGCAGTGGGCCGGGACTAGGCACAGATACGCAGTATTTT. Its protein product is CASSGPGLGTDTQYF. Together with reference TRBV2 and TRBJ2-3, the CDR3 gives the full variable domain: EPEVTQTPSHQVTQMGQEVILRCVPISNHLYFYWYRQILGQKVEFLVSFYNNEISEKSEIFDDQFSVERPDGSNFTLKIRSTKLEDSAMYFCASSGPGLGTDTQYFGPGTRLTVL.

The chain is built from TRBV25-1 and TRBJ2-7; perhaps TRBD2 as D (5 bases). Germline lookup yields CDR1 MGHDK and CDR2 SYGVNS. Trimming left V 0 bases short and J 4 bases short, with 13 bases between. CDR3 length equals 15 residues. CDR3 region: CASSEYSGVRYEQYF. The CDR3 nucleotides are TGTGCCAGCAGTGAATATTCCGGGGTTCGTTACGAGCAGTACTTC.

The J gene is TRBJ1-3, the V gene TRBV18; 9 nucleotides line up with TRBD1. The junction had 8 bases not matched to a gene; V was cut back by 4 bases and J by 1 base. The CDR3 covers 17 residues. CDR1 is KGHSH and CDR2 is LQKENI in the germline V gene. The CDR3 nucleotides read TGTGCCAGCTCACTGGGACAGGGACTGATTTCTGGAAACACCATATATTTT. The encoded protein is CASSLGQGLISGNTIYF.

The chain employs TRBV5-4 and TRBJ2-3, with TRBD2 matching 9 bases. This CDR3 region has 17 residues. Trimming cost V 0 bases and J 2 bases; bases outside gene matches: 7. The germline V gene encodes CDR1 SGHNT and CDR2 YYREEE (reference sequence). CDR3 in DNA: TGTGCCAGCAGCTTGGCCGAGCGGGGGGCCTACACAGATACGCAGTATTTT. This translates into CASSLAERGAYTDTQYF.

The CDR3 nucleotides are TGTGCCAGCAGCCCGGGAGGCATCCAAGAGACCCAGTACTTC. Translation gives CASSPGGIQETQYF. This chain connects TRBV4-2 to TRBJ2-5; 7 bases map to TRBD2. V shed 4 bases, J shed 1 base, and the junction held 3 bases outside the gene matches. The CDR3 is 14 residues long. Germline CDR1 LGHNA, CDR2 YNFKEQ.

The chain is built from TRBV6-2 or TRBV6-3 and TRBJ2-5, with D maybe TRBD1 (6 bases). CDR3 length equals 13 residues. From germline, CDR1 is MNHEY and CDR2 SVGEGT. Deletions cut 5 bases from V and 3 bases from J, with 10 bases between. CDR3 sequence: CASSNYREETQYF. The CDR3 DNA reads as TGTGCCAGCAGTAACTACAGGGAAGAGACCCAGTACTTC.

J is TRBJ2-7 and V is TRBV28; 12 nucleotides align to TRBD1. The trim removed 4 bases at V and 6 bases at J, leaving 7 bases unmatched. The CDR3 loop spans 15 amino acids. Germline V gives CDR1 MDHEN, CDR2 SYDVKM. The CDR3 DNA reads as TGTGCCAGCAGTTCCCAGGGACAGGGGGCCTCCGAGCAGTACTTC. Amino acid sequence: CASSSQGQGASEQYF.

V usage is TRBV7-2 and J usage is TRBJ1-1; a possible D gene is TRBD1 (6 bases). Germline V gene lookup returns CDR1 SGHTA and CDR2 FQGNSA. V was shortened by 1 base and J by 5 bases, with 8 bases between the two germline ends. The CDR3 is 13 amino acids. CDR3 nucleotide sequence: TGTGCCAGCAGCTTAGAACAGGGAACTGAAGCTTTCTTT. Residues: CASSLEQGTEAFF.

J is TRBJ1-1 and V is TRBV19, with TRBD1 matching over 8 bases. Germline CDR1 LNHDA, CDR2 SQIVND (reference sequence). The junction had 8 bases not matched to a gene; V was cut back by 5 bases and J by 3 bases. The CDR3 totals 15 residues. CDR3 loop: CASSVRTGYDTEAFF. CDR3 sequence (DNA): TGTGCCAGTAGTGTCAGGACAGGGTACGACACTGAAGCTTTCTTT.

CDR3 amino acids: CASSNYRGLVSTDTQYF. In nucleotides, the CDR3 is TGTGCCAGTAGCAATTACAGGGGGCTGGTTTCGACAGATACGCAGTATTTT. V and J are TRBV19 and TRBJ2-3; 9 bases match TRBD1. The V gene end was trimmed by 6 bases and the J gene end by 3 bases; junction bases not matched to a gene: 13. CDR3 length: 17 amino acids. In germline, CDR1 is LNHDA, CDR2 SQIVND (reference sequence).

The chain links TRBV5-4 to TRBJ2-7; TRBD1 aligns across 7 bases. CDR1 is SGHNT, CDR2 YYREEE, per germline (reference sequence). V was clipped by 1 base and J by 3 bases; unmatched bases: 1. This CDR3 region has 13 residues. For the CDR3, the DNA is TGTGCCAGCAGCTTGTACAGGGGCTACGAGCAGTACTTC. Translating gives CASSLYRGYEQYF.

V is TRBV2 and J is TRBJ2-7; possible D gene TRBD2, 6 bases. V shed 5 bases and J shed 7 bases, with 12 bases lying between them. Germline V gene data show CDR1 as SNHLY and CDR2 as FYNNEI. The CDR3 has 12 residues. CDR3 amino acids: CASSYGTPEQYF. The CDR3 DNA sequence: TGTGCCAGCAGTTACGGGACTCCTGAGCAGTACTTC.

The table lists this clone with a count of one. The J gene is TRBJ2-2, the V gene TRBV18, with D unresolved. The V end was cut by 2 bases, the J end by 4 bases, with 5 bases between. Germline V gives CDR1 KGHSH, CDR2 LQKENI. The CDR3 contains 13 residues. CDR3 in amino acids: CASSPGITGELFF. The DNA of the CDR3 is TGTGCCAGCTCACCAGGCATCACCGGGGAGCTGTTTTTT.

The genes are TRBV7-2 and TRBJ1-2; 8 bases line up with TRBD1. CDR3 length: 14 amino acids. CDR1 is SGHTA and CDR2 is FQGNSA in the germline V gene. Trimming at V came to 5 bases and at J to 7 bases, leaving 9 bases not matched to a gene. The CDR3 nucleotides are TGTGCCAGCAGCCCGTTCGGACAGGGAATTGGCTACACCTTC. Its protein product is CASSPFGQGIGYTF.

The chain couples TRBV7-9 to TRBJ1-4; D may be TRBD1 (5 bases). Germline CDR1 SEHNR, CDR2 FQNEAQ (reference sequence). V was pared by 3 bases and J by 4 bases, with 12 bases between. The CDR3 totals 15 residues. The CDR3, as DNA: TGTGCCAGCAGCTTGGGGGGTTCTCTTAATGAAAAACTGTTTTTT. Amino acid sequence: CASSLGGSLNEKLFF.

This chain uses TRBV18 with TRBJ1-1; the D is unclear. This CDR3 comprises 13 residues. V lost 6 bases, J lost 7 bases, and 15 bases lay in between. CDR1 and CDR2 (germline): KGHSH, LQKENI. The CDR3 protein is CASSGTYESEAFF. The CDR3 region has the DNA TGTGCCAGCTCTGGTACATATGAAAGTGAAGCTTTCTTT.

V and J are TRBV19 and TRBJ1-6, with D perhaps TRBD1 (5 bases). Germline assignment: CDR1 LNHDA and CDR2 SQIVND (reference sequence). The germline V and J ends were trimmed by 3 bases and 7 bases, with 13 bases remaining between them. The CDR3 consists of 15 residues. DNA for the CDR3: TGTGCCAGTAGTATCCCAGGGATATCCAATTCACCCCTCCACTTT. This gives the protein CASSIPGISNSPLHF.

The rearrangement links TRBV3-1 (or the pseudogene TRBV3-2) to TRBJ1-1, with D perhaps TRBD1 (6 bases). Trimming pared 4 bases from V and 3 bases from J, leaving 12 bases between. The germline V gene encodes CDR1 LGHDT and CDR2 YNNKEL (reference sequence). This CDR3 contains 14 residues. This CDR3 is CASSRDGGHTEAFF. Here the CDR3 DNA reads TGTGCCAGCAGCCGGGATGGGGGCCACACTGAAGCTTTCTTT.

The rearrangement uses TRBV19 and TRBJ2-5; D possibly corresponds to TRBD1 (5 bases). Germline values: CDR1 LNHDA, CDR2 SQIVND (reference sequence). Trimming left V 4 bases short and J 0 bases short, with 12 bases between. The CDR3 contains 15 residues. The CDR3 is CASSTPTEYQETQYF. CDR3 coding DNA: TGTGCCAGTAGTACCCCGACAGAGTACCAAGAGACCCAGTACTTC.

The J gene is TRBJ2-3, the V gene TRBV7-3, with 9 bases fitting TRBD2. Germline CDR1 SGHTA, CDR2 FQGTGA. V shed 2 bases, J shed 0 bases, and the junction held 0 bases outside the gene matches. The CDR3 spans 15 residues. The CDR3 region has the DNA TGTGCCAGCAGCTTACTAGCGGGGAGCACAGATACGCAGTATTTT. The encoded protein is CASSLLAGSTDTQYF. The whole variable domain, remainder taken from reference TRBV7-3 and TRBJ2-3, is GAGVSQTPSNKVTEKGKYVELRCDPISGHTALYWYRQSLGQGPEFLIYFQGTGAADDSGLPNDRFFAVRPEGSVSTLKIQRTERGDSAVYLCASSLLAGSTDTQYFGPGTRLTVL.

The CDR3 nucleotides are TGTGCCAGCAGAAAGGGAGGGAATCAGCCCCAGCATTTT. This translates into CASRKGGNQPQHF. The V and J genes are TRBV2 and TRBJ1-5, with D unresolved. V lost 6 bases, J lost 4 bases, and 10 bases lay in between. CDR1 SNHLY and CDR2 FYNNEI come from the germline V gene. The CDR3 is made up of 13 amino acids.

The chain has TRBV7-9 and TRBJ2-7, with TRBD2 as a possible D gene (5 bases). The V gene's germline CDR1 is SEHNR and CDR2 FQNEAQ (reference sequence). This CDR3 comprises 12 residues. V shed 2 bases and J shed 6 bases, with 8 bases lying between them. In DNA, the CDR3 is TGTGCCAGCAGCTTAATAGGGAGCGAGCAGTACTTC. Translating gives CASSLIGSEQYF.

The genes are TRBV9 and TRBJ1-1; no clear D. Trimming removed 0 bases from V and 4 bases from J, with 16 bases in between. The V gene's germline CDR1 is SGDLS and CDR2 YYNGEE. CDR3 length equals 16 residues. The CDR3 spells CASSVAPVPKSTEAFF. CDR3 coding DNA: TGTGCCAGCAGCGTAGCCCCCGTCCCTAAGAGCACTGAAGCTTTCTTT.

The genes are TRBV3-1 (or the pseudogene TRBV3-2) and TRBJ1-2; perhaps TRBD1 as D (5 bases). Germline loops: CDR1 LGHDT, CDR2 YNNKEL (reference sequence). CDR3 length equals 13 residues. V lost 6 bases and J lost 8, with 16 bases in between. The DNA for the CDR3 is TGTGCCAGCAGACACACGACAGTGGGAGGCTACACCTTC. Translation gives CASRHTTVGGYTF.

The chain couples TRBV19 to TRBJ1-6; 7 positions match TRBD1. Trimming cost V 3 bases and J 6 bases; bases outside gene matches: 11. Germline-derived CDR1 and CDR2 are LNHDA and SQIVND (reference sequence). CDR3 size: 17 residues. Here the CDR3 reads CASSIPPTGRFNSPLHF. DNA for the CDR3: TGTGCCAGTAGTATTCCTCCGACAGGGCGATTTAATTCACCCCTCCACTTT.

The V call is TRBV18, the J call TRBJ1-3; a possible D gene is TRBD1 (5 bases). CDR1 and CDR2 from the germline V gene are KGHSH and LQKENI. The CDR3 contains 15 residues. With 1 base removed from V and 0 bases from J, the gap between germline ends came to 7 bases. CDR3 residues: CASSPRTSSGNTIYF. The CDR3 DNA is TGTGCCAGCTCACCACGGACAAGCTCTGGAAACACCATATATTTT.

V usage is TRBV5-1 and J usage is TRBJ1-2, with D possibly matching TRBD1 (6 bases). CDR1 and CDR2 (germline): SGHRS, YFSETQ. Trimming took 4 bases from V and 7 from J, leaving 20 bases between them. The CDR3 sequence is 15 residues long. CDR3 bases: TGCGCCAGCAGCAGACTGAGTGGGGGGGCGCTTGGCTACACCTTC. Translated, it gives CASSRLSGGALGYTF.

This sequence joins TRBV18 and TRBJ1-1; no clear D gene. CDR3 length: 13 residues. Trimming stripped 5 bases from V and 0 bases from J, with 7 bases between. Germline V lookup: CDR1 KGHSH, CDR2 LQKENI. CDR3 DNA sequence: TGTGCCAGCTCATACACACTGAACACTGAAGCTTTCTTT. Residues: CASSYTLNTEAFF.

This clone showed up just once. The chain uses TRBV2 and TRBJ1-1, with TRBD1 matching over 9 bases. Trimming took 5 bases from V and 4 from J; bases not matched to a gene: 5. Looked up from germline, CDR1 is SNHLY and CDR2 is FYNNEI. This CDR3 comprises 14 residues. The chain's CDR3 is CASSLQGASTEAFF. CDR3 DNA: TGTGCCAGCAGTTTACAGGGGGCGAGCACTGAAGCTTTCTTT.